This passage covers 8 T cell receptor beta chains from one sample sequenced in a study of blood T cell repertoires in COVID-19. Sequencing used immunoSEQ multiplex PCR; TCRdb keeps in-frame clones, though not all of them. The sample shows hundreds of thousands of clones, 85% to 90% of them seen only once. Material for sequencing was peripheral blood. The source is a man younger than 30 with COVID-19, enrolled during active disease.

The genes are TRBV6-6 and TRBJ2-1, with 12 bases fitting TRBD2. Losses at the gene ends were 6 bases for V and 8 bases for J; bases not matched to a gene: 5. CDR1 is MNHNY and CDR2 is SVGAGI in the germline V gene (reference sequence). There are 14 residues in the CDR3. The CDR3 sequence: CASRTSGSLDEQFF. CDR3 nucleotides: TGTGCCAGCAGGACTAGCGGGAGTTTGGATGAGCAGTTCTTC.

The CDR3 bases are TGTGCCAGCAGTCCCGGACTAGCGGGAGAGCCCTACGAGCAGTACTTC. It specifies CASSPGLAGEPYEQYF. The chain is built from TRBV27 and TRBJ2-7, with 13 bases fitting TRBD2. CDR1 is MNHEY and CDR2 is SMNVEV in the germline V gene (reference sequence). CDR3 size: 16 residues. J gave up 2 bases and V 5 bases, and 6 bases lay outside the gene matches.

The chain carries TRBV7-8 and TRBJ2-2; 9 bases are shared with TRBD1. CDR1 and CDR2 (germline): SGHVS, FQNEAQ. CDR3 length: 15 amino acids. With V trimmed by 5 bases and J by 8 bases, 9 bases remained unmatched. CDR3 nucleotide sequence: TGTGCCAGCAGCCCACAGGGGGCCCTCGAGGGGGAGCTGTTTTTT. Translation: CASSPQGALEGELFF. Based on the CDR3 plus reference TRBV7-8 and TRBJ2-2, the full variable domain is GAGVSQSPRYKVAKRGQDVALRCDPISGHVSLFWYQQALGQGPEFLTYFQNEAQLDKSGLPSDRFFAERPEGSVSTLKIQRTQQEDSAVYLCASSPQGALEGELFFGEGSRLTVL.

There are a few counts of this clone. The rearrangement uses TRBV27 and TRBJ1-5; 8 nucleotides match TRBD1. Germline assignment: CDR1 MNHEY and CDR2 SMNVEV (reference sequence). The ends lost 5 bases at V and 3 bases at J; junction bases unmatched: 6. This CDR3 is 15 amino acids long. The CDR3 loop is CASSNGQGPNQPQHF. The CDR3 DNA reads TGTGCCAGCAGTAACGGACAGGGACCCAATCAGCCCCAGCATTTT.

The chain couples TRBV30 to TRBJ2-1, with a weak D call TRBD2 (6 bases). The germline gives CDR1 GTSNPN, CDR2 SVGIG (reference sequence). The CDR3 spans 11 residues. V lost 5 bases to trimming and J lost 14 bases, with 16 bases between them. CDR3: CAWSEYSGEFF. The CDR3, as DNA: TGTGCCTGGTCCGAGTATAGCGGCGAGTTCTTC.

This chain joins TRBV4-2 and TRBJ2-5; 10 positions match TRBD2. J lost 2 bases, V lost 1 base, and 4 bases had no gene match. The germline V gene has CDR1 LGHNA and CDR2 YNFKEQ. The CDR3 loop spans 16 amino acids. CDR3: CASSQVVAGGQETQYF. CDR3 DNA: TGTGCCAGCAGCCAAGTTGTAGCGGGGGGACAAGAGACCCAGTACTTC.

The V and J genes are TRBV5-1 and TRBJ2-7; D perhaps matches TRBD2 (6 bases). The germline V and J ends were trimmed by 0 bases and 4 bases, with 17 bases remaining between them. The CDR3 has 16 amino acids. CDR1 and CDR2 (germline): SGHRS, YFSETQ. The CDR3 here is CASSLVGGHDGYEQYF. The CDR3 nucleotides are TGCGCCAGCAGCTTGGTGGGGGGTCACGACGGTTACGAGCAGTACTTC.

The chain carries TRBV5-4 and TRBJ1-1; 7 nucleotides agree with TRBD1. Germline V gene lookup returns CDR1 SGHNT and CDR2 YYREEE (reference sequence). CDR3 size: 18 residues. Trimming cost V 2 bases and J 1 base; bases outside gene matches: 14. CDR3 DNA: TGTGCCAGCAGCTTACCGTTTAGTCCGGGACAGCAGAACACTGAAGCTTTCTTT. Amino acids: CASSLPFSPGQQNTEAFF.